The rows below give T cell receptor beta chains drawn from one sample of a study of cytomegalovirus exposure and HLA in healthy donors. Clones were sequenced by immunoSEQ multiplex PCR, and TCRdb holds only the in-frame ones, with some missing. This table holds approximately 40,000 clones, roughly 67% found once. The sequenced sample consisted of PBMCs. These receptors were obtained from a man in his forties or fifties in good health and CMV-seropositive. Each CDR3 is given with its conserved first and last residue. Each record gives: clone size, D gene, J gene, V gene, CDR3 protein, CDR3 DNA. A D gene is named only where the DNA matches it firmly. Clone size is not always given. Where it is, it says once, few, many or a class for expanded clones.

clone size: -
D gene: TRBD2
J gene: TRBJ2-1
V gene: TRBV6-1
CDR3 protein: CASIPSGGAVEQFF
CDR3 DNA: TGTGCCAGCATTCCTAGCGGGGGGGCGGTTGAGCAGTTCTTC

clone size: few
D gene: TRBD1
J gene: TRBJ1-2
V gene: TRBV6-5
CDR3 protein: CASSSGGTDYGYTF
CDR3 DNA: TGTGCCAGCAGTTCAGGGGGAACCGACTATGGCTACACCTTC

clone size: -
D gene: TRBD2
J gene: TRBJ2-1
V gene: TRBV9
CDR3 protein: CASSALAGGIDEQFF
CDR3 DNA: TGTGCCAGCAGCGCCCTAGCGGGGGGGATCGATGAGCAGTTCTTC

clone size: -
D gene: -
J gene: TRBJ1-2
V gene: TRBV4-2
CDR3 protein: CASSLTTGGSYGYTF
CDR3 DNA: TGTGCCAGCAGCCTTACGACGGGGGGCAGCTATGGCTACACCTTC

clone size: -
D gene: -
J gene: TRBJ1-1
V gene: TRBV7-9
CDR3 protein: CASSLDPGTEAFF
CDR3 DNA: TGTGCCAGCAGCTTAGACCCGGGCACTGAAGCTTTCTTT

clone size: -
D gene: -
J gene: TRBJ2-2
V gene: TRBV6-6
CDR3 protein: CASSYDSYTGELFF
CDR3 DNA: TGTGCCAGCAGTTACGACAGTTACACCGGGGAGCTGTTTTTT

clone size: -
D gene: TRBD2
J gene: TRBJ2-3
V gene: TRBV5-1
CDR3 protein: CASSSGGGAPDTQYF
CDR3 DNA: TGCGCCAGCAGCTCAGGCGGGGGGGCCCCAGATACGCAGTATTTT

clone size: few
D gene: -
J gene: TRBJ1-1
V gene: TRBV19
CDR3 protein: CASSAGRGTWGAFF
CDR3 DNA: TGTGCCAGTAGTGCCGGCAGGGGCACCTGGGGGGCTTTCTTT

clone size: -
D gene: TRBD2
J gene: TRBJ2-3
V gene: TRBV7-2
CDR3 protein: CASSFIRASGGDTQYF
CDR3 DNA: TGTGCCAGCAGCTTTATTCGTGCTAGCGGGGGAGATACGCAGTATTTT

clone size: -
D gene: -
J gene: TRBJ2-5
V gene: TRBV19
CDR3 protein: CASSIRLRETQYF
CDR3 DNA: TGTGCCAGTAGTATTCGACTAAGAGAGACCCAGTACTTC

clone size: -
D gene: -
J gene: TRBJ2-3
V gene: TRBV6-5
CDR3 protein: CASSYSLTDTQYF
CDR3 DNA: TGTGCCAGCAGTTATTCTCTCACAGATACGCAGTATTTT

clone size: once
D gene: TRBD1
J gene: TRBJ1-4
V gene: TRBV6-1
CDR3 protein: CASRAGTARNEKLFF
CDR3 DNA: TGTGCCAGCAGGGCCGGGACAGCACGGAATGAAAAACTGTTTTTT

clone size: few
D gene: TRBD2
J gene: TRBJ2-7
V gene: TRBV10-3
CDR3 protein: CAIMTSGGVGEQYF
CDR3 DNA: TGTGCCATCATGACTAGCGGGGGGGTTGGCGAGCAGTACTTC

clone size: -
D gene: -
J gene: TRBJ1-1
V gene: TRBV7-2
CDR3 protein: CASSPRTTEAFF
CDR3 DNA: TGTGCCAGCAGCCCTAGGACAACTGAAGCTTTCTTT

clone size: -
D gene: TRBD1
J gene: TRBJ1-6
V gene: TRBV4-2
CDR3 protein: CASSQEGQGAVNSPLHF
CDR3 DNA: TGTGCCAGCAGCCAAGAAGGACAGGGGGCCGTAAATTCACCCCTCCACTTT

clone size: few
D gene: TRBD1
J gene: TRBJ1-1
V gene: TRBV28
CDR3 protein: CASSLAGTGGEAFF
CDR3 DNA: TGTGCCAGCAGTTTAGCCGGGACAGGGGGAGAAGCTTTCTTT

clone size: -
D gene: TRBD1
J gene: TRBJ1-6
V gene: TRBV4-2
CDR3 protein: CASSQDRGPSPLHF
CDR3 DNA: TGTGCCAGCAGCCAAGACAGGGGGCCGTCACCCCTCCACTTT

clone size: -
D gene: -
J gene: TRBJ2-7
V gene: TRBV7-8
CDR3 protein: CASSLAHGSYEQYF
CDR3 DNA: TGTGCCAGCAGCTTAGCGCACGGTTCCTACGAGCAGTACTTC

clone size: -
D gene: -
J gene: TRBJ2-7
V gene: TRBV5-1
CDR3 protein: CASSQETSYEQYF
CDR3 DNA: TGCGCCAGCAGCCAGGAAACCTCCTACGAGCAGTACTTC

clone size: -
D gene: -
J gene: TRBJ2-7
V gene: TRBV19
CDR3 protein: CASSMEGGPPYEQYF
CDR3 DNA: TGTGCCAGTAGTATGGAAGGCGGGCCCCCCTACGAGCAGTACTTC

clone size: -
D gene: -
J gene: TRBJ2-5
V gene: TRBV30
CDR3 protein: CAWSGDGGWAQETQYF
CDR3 DNA: TGTGCCTGGAGCGGGGATGGGGGGTGGGCACAAGAGACCCAGTACTTC

clone size: few
D gene: TRBD1
J gene: TRBJ1-5
V gene: TRBV10-3
CDR3 protein: CAISRDRGNQPQHF
CDR3 DNA: TGTGCCATCAGCAGGGACAGGGGAAATCAGCCCCAGCATTTT

clone size: once
D gene: -
J gene: TRBJ2-7
V gene: TRBV7-2
CDR3 protein: CASSLNTYEQYF
CDR3 DNA: TGTGCCAGCAGCTTAAACACCTACGAGCAGTACTTC

clone size: -
D gene: -
J gene: TRBJ1-2
V gene: TRBV7-9
CDR3 protein: CASSLGSGFGYTF
CDR3 DNA: TGTGCCAGCAGCTTAGGGTCGGGATTTGGCTACACCTTC

clone size: -
D gene: TRBD2
J gene: TRBJ2-5
V gene: TRBV5-4
CDR3 protein: CASSLKRGQETQYF
CDR3 DNA: TGTGCCAGCAGCTTAAAGCGGGGCCAAGAGACCCAGTACTTC

clone size: -
D gene: TRBD1
J gene: TRBJ1-2
V gene: TRBV4-2
CDR3 protein: CASSHSVGDRGRYGYTF
CDR3 DNA: TGTGCCAGCAGCCATTCGGTTGGGGACAGGGGGAGGTATGGCTACACCTTC

clone size: -
D gene: TRBD2
J gene: TRBJ2-3
V gene: TRBV6-5
CDR3 protein: CASSRAGGGTDTQYF
CDR3 DNA: TGTGCCAGCTCCCGAGCGGGGGGGGGCACAGATACGCAGTATTTT

clone size: -
D gene: TRBD1
J gene: TRBJ1-5
V gene: TRBV7-8
CDR3 protein: CASSSGQGASQPQHF
CDR3 DNA: TGTGCCAGCAGCTCCGGACAGGGGGCGAGTCAGCCCCAGCATTTT

clone size: few
D gene: -
J gene: TRBJ2-3
V gene: TRBV6-4
CDR3 protein: CASSVGTGEATDTQYF
CDR3 DNA: TGTGCCAGCAGTGTCGGAACCGGGGAGGCCACAGATACGCAGTATTTT

clone size: few
D gene: TRBD1
J gene: TRBJ2-1
V gene: TRBV7-3
CDR3 protein: CASSLYRGNEQFF
CDR3 DNA: TGTGCCAGCAGCTTATACAGGGGGAATGAGCAGTTCTTC

clone size: once
D gene: TRBD1
J gene: TRBJ2-7
V gene: TRBV5-8
CDR3 protein: CASRIQGAYGEQYF
CDR3 DNA: TGTGCCAGCAGGATACAGGGGGCGTACGGCGAGCAGTACTTC

clone size: -
D gene: -
J gene: TRBJ2-1
V gene: TRBV7-2
CDR3 protein: CASSFVSSYNEQFF
CDR3 DNA: TGTGCCAGCAGCTTTGTTAGCTCATACAATGAGCAGTTCTTC

clone size: -
D gene: -
J gene: TRBJ2-7
V gene: TRBV5-1
CDR3 protein: CASSLGQDPYEQYF
CDR3 DNA: TGCGCCAGCAGCTTGGGGCAGGATCCCTACGAGCAGTACTTC

clone size: -
D gene: TRBD1
J gene: TRBJ1-4
V gene: TRBV25-1
CDR3 protein: CASRPPPRQGQGVEKLFF
CDR3 DNA: TGTGCCAGCAGGCCCCCCCCTCGACAGGGGCAAGGCGTTGAAAAACTGTTTTTT

clone size: -
D gene: -
J gene: TRBJ1-2
V gene: TRBV11-2
CDR3 protein: CASSLGLNGYTF
CDR3 DNA: TGTGCCAGCAGCTTAGGTTTAAATGGCTACACCTTC

clone size: -
D gene: TRBD1
J gene: TRBJ1-5
V gene: TRBV14
CDR3 protein: CASSQGQGYSNQPQHF
CDR3 DNA: TGTGCCAGCAGCCAAGGACAGGGTTATAGCAATCAGCCCCAGCATTTT

clone size: -
D gene: TRBD1
J gene: TRBJ1-5
V gene: TRBV5-6
CDR3 protein: CASSLGDRDSNQPQHF
CDR3 DNA: TGTGCCAGCAGCTTGGGGGACAGAGATAGCAATCAGCCCCAGCATTTT

clone size: few
D gene: TRBD1
J gene: TRBJ1-1
V gene: TRBV2
CDR3 protein: CASRGQAFTEAFF
CDR3 DNA: TGTGCCAGCAGGGGACAGGCGTTCACTGAAGCTTTCTTT

clone size: -
D gene: TRBD1
J gene: TRBJ2-2
V gene: TRBV6-4
CDR3 protein: CASSPGTDTGELFF
CDR3 DNA: TGTGCCAGCAGTCCCGGGACAGACACCGGGGAGCTGTTTTTT

clone size: few
D gene: -
J gene: TRBJ1-5
V gene: TRBV6-5
CDR3 protein: CASSYAGVGLQPQHF
CDR3 DNA: TGTGCCAGCAGTTACGCGGGGGTCGGGCTTCAGCCCCAGCATTTT

clone size: few
D gene: -
J gene: TRBJ2-1
V gene: TRBV5-1
CDR3 protein: CASSSPAGLSSYNEQFF
CDR3 DNA: TGCGCCAGCAGCTCCCCGGCGGGGTTGAGCTCCTACAATGAGCAGTTCTTC

clone size: -
D gene: -
J gene: TRBJ1-5
V gene: TRBV28
CDR3 protein: CASSFSQPWNQPQHF
CDR3 DNA: TGTGCCAGCAGTTTTTCACAGCCATGGAATCAGCCCCAGCATTTT

clone size: -
D gene: TRBD2
J gene: TRBJ2-3
V gene: TRBV7-2
CDR3 protein: CASSQVGTSGALPADTQYF
CDR3 DNA: TGTGCCAGCAGCCAAGTAGGGACTAGCGGGGCGTTACCGGCAGATACGCAGTATTTT

clone size: -
D gene: -
J gene: TRBJ1-4
V gene: TRBV27
CDR3 protein: CASSLLGANEKLFF
CDR3 DNA: TGTGCCAGCAGTTTATTGGGGGCAAATGAAAAACTGTTTTTT

clone size: -
D gene: TRBD1
J gene: TRBJ1-4
V gene: TRBV5-4
CDR3 protein: CASSPGTAHEKLFF
CDR3 DNA: TGTGCCAGCAGCCCCGGGACAGCTCACGAAAAACTGTTTTTT

clone size: -
D gene: TRBD1
J gene: TRBJ1-4
V gene: TRBV25-1
CDR3 protein: CAARTGGDEKLFF
CDR3 DNA: TGTGCCGCCCGGACAGGGGGCGATGAAAAACTGTTTTTT

clone size: -
D gene: TRBD1
J gene: TRBJ1-6
V gene: TRBV6-4
CDR3 protein: CASSDDRGYNSPLHF
CDR3 DNA: TGTGCCAGCAGTGACGACAGGGGCTATAATTCACCCCTCCACTTT

clone size: few
D gene: TRBD1
J gene: TRBJ1-1
V gene: TRBV30
CDR3 protein: CAWSGTGGLGAFF
CDR3 DNA: TGTGCCTGGAGTGGGACAGGGGGTTTGGGAGCTTTCTTT

clone size: -
D gene: -
J gene: TRBJ2-6
V gene: TRBV11-3
CDR3 protein: CASSRVVSGANVLTF
CDR3 DNA: TGTGCCAGCAGCCGGGTCGTCTCTGGGGCCAACGTCCTGACTTTC

clone size: -
D gene: TRBD1
J gene: TRBJ2-1
V gene: TRBV19
CDR3 protein: CASTATGWNEQFF
CDR3 DNA: TGTGCCAGTACCGCGACAGGGTGGAATGAGCAGTTCTTC

clone size: -
D gene: -
J gene: TRBJ2-2
V gene: TRBV6-5
CDR3 protein: CASRPLVWGGELFF
CDR3 DNA: TGTGCCAGCAGGCCACTAGTTTGGGGCGGGGAGCTGTTTTTT

clone size: -
D gene: -
J gene: TRBJ1-3
V gene: TRBV30
CDR3 protein: CALMRGSSGNTIYF
CDR3 DNA: TGTGCCTTAATGCGGGGAAGCTCTGGAAACACCATATATTTT

clone size: -
D gene: TRBD1
J gene: TRBJ2-7
V gene: TRBV5-6
CDR3 protein: CASSFDRDHEQYF
CDR3 DNA: TGTGCCAGCAGTTTCGACAGGGACCACGAGCAGTACTTC

clone size: -
D gene: TRBD1
J gene: TRBJ2-7
V gene: TRBV19
CDR3 protein: CASSAEGQNYEQYF
CDR3 DNA: TGTGCCAGTAGTGCCGAGGGACAGAACTACGAGCAGTACTTC

clone size: -
D gene: TRBD1
J gene: TRBJ2-7
V gene: TRBV4-2
CDR3 protein: CASSPGTGTFYEQYF
CDR3 DNA: TGTGCCAGCAGCCCAGGGACAGGGACCTTCTACGAGCAGTACTTC

clone size: -
D gene: -
J gene: TRBJ1-2
V gene: TRBV4-3
CDR3 protein: CASSQDPRVGSYTF
CDR3 DNA: TGCGCCAGCAGCCAAGATCCGAGGGTCGGGAGCTACACCTTC